The clone carrying this TCR beta chain showed up many times. Its antigen is currently unknown. Transcripts of RNA were the source for amplifying TCR beta CDR3 regions. The first-round RT-PCR employed HTBI primers together with the Qiagen OneStep RT-PCR kit. A multiplex PCR was then performed as the second round. Using its own MiXCR run on the multiplex PCR reads, TCRdb lists one record per CDR3 protein. The sample contains a few hundred thousand distinct CDR3 sequences, roughly a sixth of which appear only once. The data originate from a study of Graves' ophthalmopathy and Graves' hyperthyroidism. Study context: Peripheral blood was obtained at first diagnosis, ahead of any treatment. Study-wide findings and caveats: With about 87% sensitivity and approximately 80% specificity, a 13-signature model separated ophthalmopathy from stable hyperthyroidism.

The PBMC fraction was derived from more than 8 ml of fresh peripheral blood. Germline V gives CDR1 MNHEY, CDR2 SMNVEV (reference sequence). This CDR3 spans 12 amino acids. V dropped 2 bases and J dropped 6 bases, with 4 bases sitting between them. The V and J genes are TRBV27 and TRBJ2-2; D is ambiguous. Sequencing was done on a sample of peripheral blood. The TCR originated in an adult woman with stable Graves' hyperthyroidism. CDR3 in DNA: TGTGCCAGCAGTTTAGTTCCCGGGGAGCTGTTTTTT. The encoded protein is CASSLVPGELFF.